The present entry profiles one T cell receptor (beta chain) with its context. Its antigen is still unknown. These data belong to a study of cytomegalovirus exposure and HLA in healthy donors. Regarding the study as a whole: Confirmation in vitro established that three CMV-associated chains were specific for CMV antigens.

The germline V gene has CDR1 LNHNV and CDR2 YYDKDF (reference sequence). Losses at the gene ends were 5 bases for V and 5 bases for J; bases not matched to a gene: 14. The CDR3 totals 16 residues. Use of 60 Vbeta and 13 Jbeta primers characterized the PCR. Profiled with immunoSEQ multiplex PCR; TCRdb holds only in-frame clones, not every one. The sample has about 140,000 clones, roughly 77% seen once. The specimen sequenced was PBMCs. This clonotype was sampled from a female donor in good health and CMV-seronegative. The rearrangement joins TRBV15 to TRBJ1-1; 7 positions agree with TRBD1. In nucleotides, the CDR3 is TGTGCCACCAGCGCAGACAGGGTGTGGGGAGGTACTGAAGCTTTCTTT. It is translated as CATSADRVWGGTEAFF.